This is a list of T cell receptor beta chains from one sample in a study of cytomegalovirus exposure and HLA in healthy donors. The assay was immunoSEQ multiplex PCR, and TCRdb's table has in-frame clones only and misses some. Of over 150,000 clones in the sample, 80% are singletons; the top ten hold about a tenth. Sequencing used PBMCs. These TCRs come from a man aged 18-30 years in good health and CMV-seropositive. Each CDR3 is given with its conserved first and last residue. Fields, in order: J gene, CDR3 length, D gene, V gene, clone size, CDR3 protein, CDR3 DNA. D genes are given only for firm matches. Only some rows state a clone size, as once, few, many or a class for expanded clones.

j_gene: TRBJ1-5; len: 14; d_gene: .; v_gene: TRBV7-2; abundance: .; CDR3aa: CASSLVYQNQPQHF; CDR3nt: TGTGCCAGCAGCTTAGTCTATCAAAATCAGCCCCAGCATTTT
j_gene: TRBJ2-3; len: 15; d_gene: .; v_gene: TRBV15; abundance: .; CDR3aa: CATSRRTASTDTQYF; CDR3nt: TGTGCCACCAGCAGACGGACAGCAAGCACAGATACGCAGTATTTT
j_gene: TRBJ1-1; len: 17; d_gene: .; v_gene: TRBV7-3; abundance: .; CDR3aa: CASSLERVGGINTEAFF; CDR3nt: TGTGCCAGCAGCCTAGAGCGGGTTGGAGGGATAAACACTGAAGCTTTCTTT
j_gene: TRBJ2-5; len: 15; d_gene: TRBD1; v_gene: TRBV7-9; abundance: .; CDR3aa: CASSPIGDREETQYF; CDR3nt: TGTGCCAGCAGCCCGATAGGGGACAGGGAAGAGACCCAGTACTTC
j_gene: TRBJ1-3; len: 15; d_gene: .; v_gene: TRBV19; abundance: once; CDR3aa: CASSIISDTGNTIYF; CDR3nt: TGTGCCAGTAGTATTATTAGCGACACTGGAAACACCATATATTTT
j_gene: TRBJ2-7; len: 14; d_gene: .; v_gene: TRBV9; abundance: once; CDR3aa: CASSVGQGTYEQYF; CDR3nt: TGTGCCAGCAGCGTCGGGCAGGGGACCTACGAGCAGTACTTC
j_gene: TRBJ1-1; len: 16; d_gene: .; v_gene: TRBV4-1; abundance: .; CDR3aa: CASSTRDTSLNTEAFF; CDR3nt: TGCGCCAGCAGCACCCGGGACACCAGTTTGAACACTGAAGCTTTCTTT
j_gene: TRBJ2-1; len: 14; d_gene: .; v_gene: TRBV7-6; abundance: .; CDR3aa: CASSLPGNLNEQFF; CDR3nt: TGTGCCAGCAGCCTACCCGGGAACCTTAATGAGCAGTTCTTC
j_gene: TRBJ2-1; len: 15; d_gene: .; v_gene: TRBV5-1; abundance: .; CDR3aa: CASSLDGGSYNEQFF; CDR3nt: TGCGCCAGCAGCTTGGATGGAGGGTCCTACAATGAGCAGTTCTTC
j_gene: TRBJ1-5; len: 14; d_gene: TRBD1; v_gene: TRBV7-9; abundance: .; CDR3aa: CSSSRQGIAQPQHF; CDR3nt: TGTTCCAGCAGCCGACAGGGGATCGCACAGCCCCAGCATTTT
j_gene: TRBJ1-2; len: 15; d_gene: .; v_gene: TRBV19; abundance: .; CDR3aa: CASSIGVLENYGYTF; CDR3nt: TGTGCCAGTAGTATCGGGGTTTTGGAGAACTATGGCTACACCTTC
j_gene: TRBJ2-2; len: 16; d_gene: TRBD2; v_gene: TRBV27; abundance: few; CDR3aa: CASSLQGSGRFGELFF; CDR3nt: TGTGCCAGCAGTTTACAGGGTAGCGGGCGATTCGGGGAGCTGTTTTTT
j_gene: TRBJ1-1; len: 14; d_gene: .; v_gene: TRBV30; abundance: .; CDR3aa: CAWRRRATGTEAFF; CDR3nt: TGTGCCTGGAGGAGGCGGGCGACGGGGACTGAAGCTTTCTTT
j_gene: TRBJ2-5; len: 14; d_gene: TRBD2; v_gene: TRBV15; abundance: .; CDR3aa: CATSRRVAGETQYF; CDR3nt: TGTGCCACCAGCAGGAGGGTAGCGGGAGAGACCCAGTACTTC
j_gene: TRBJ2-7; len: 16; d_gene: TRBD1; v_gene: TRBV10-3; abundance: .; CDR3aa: CAISESIGQGHYEQYF; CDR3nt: TGTGCCATCAGTGAGTCAATCGGACAGGGGCACTACGAGCAGTACTTC
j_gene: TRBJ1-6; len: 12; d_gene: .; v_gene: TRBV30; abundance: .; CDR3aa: CAWTTVNSPLHF; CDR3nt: TGTGCCTGGACCACAGTCAATTCACCCCTCCACTTT
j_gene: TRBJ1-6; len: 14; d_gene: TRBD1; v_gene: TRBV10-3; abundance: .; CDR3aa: CAISGQGANSPLHF; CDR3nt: TGTGCCATCAGTGGTCAGGGGGCGAATTCACCCCTCCACTTT
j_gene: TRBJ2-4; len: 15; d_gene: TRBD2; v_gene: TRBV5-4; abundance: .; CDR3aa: CASSPRGGRENIQYF; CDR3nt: TGTGCCAGCAGTCCCCGGGGGGGTAGGGAAAACATTCAGTACTTC